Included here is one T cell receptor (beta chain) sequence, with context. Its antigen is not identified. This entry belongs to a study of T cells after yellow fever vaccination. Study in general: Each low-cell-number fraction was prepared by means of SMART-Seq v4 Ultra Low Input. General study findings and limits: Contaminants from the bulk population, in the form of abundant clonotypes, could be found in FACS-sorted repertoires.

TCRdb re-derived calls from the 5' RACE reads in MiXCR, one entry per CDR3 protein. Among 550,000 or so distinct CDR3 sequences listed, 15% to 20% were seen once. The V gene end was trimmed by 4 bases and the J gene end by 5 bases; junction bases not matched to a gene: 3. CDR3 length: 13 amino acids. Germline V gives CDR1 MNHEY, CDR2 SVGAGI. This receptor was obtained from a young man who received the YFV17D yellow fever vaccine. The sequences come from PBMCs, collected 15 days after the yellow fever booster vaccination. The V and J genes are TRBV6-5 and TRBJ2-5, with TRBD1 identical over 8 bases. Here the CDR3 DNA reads TGTGCCAGCAGTTTCAGGGGGCCGGAGACCCAGTACTTC. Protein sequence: CASSFRGPETQYF.